This T cell receptor (beta chain) was recorded in a study of graft-versus-host responses after intestinal transplantation. V shed 1 base and J shed 6 bases, with 16 bases lying between them. Germline V gene lookup returns CDR1 SGHDN and CDR2 FVKESK. CDR3 size: 15 residues. Profiled with immunoSEQ multiplex PCR; TCRdb holds only in-frame clones, not every one. This table has approximately 9,000 clones, 85% to 95% appearing once. The rearrangement uses TRBV14 and TRBJ2-7; the D call may be TRBD1 or TRBD2 (5 bases each). The material sequenced was PBMCs, taken around 31 days after intestinal transplant. This clonotype originated in a human patient who received an intestinal transplant, so some T cells may come from the graft donor. CDR3 loop: CASSQVSGTKGEQYF. CDR3 in DNA: TGTGCCAGCAGCCAAGTCTCCGGGACCAAGGGCGAGCAGTACTTC.